This T cell receptor (beta chain) was found in a study of shared clonotypes between healthy human individuals. The assay was immunoSEQ multiplex PCR, and TCRdb's table has in-frame clones only and misses some. The sample has under 2,000,000 clones, roughly 94% seen once. Germline V gene lookup returns CDR1 SGHVS and CDR2 FQNEAQ. The V and J ends lost 5 bases and 1 base respectively, with 11 bases between them. This CDR3 has 14 residues. Terminally differentiated effector memory CD45RA+ cells were excluded from the naive CD8 cells, which were CD45RO-negative and positively selected for CCR7. The chain combines TRBV7-8 with TRBJ1-2; TRBD1 is a possible D gene (5 bases). The receptor's source is a man aged 18 to 35 in good health. Sequenced sample: naive CD8+ T cells sorted from blood. CDR3 sequence (DNA): TGTGCCAGCAGCGGACACGACGATAACTATGGCTACACCTTC. Its translation is CASSGHDDNYGYTF.